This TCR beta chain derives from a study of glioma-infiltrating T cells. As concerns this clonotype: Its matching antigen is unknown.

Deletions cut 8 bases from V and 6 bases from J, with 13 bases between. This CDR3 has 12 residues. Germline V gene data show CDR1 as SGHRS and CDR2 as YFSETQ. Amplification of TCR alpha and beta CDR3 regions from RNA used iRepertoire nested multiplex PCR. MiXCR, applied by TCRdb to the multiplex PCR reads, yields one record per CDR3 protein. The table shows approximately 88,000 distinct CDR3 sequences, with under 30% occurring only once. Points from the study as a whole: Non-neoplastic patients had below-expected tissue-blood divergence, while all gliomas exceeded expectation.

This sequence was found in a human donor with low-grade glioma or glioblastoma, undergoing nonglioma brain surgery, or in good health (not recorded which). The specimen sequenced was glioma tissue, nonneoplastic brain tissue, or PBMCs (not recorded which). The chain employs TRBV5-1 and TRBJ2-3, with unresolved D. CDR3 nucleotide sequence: TGCGCCAGTAAGATAGGTTGGGATACGCAGTATTTT. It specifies CASKIGWDTQYF.